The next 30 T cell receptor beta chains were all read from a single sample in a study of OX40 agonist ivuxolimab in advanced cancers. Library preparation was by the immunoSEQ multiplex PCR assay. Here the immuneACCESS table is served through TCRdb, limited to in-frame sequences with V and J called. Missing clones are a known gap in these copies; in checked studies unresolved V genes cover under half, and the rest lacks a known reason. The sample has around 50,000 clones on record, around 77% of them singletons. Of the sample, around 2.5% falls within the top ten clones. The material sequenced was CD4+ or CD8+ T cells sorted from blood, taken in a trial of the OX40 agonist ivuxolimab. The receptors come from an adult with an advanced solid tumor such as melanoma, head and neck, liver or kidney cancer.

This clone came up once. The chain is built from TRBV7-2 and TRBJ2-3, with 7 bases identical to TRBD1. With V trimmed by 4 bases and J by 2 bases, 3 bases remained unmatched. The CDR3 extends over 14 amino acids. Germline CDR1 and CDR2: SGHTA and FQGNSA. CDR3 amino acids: CASSSQGSTDTQYF. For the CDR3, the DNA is TGTGCCAGCAGCTCACAGGGGTCCACAGATACGCAGTATTTT.

The CDR3 region is CASSFEGANEKLFF. The CDR3 nucleotides are TGTGCCAGCAGCTTTGAAGGGGCTAATGAAAAACTGTTTTTT. The gene calls are TRBV7-9 and TRBJ1-4, with D maybe TRBD1 (5 bases). Germline assignment: CDR1 SEHNR and CDR2 FQNEAQ (reference sequence). The CDR3 is 14 amino acids. V lost 3 bases and J 3 bases, leaving 8 bases between the germline ends.

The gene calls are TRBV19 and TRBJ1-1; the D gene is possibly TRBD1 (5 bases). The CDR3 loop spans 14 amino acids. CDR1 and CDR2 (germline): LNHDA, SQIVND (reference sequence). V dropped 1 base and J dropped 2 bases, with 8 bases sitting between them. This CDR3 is CASSIAGRNTEAFF. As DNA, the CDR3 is TGTGCCAGTAGTATAGCAGGGAGAAACACTGAAGCTTTCTTT. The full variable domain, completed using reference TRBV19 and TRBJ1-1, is DGGITQSPKYLFRKEGQNVTLSCEQNLNHDAMYWYRQDPGQGLRLIYYSQIVNDFQKGDIAEGYSVSREKKESFPLTVTSAQKNPTAFYLCASSIAGRNTEAFFGQGTRLTVV.

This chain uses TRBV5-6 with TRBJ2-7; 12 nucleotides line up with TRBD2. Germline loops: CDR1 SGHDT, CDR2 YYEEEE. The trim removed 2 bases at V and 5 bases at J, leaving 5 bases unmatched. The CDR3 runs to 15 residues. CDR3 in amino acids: CASSLVRLAGDEQYF. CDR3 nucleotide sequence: TGTGCCAGCAGCTTAGTTAGACTAGCGGGAGACGAGCAGTACTTC.

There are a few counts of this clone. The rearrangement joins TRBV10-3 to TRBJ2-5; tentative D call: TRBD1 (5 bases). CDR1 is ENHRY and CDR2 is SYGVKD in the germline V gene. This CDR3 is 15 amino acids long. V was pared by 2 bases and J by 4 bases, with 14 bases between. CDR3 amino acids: CAISEPTAGRETQYF. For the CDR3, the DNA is TGTGCCATCAGTGAGCCTACCGCAGGGCGAGAGACCCAGTACTTC.

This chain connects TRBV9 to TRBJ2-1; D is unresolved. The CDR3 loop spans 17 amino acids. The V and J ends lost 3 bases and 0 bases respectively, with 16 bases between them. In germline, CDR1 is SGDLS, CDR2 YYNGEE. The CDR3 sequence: CASSAKVGLNSYNEQFF. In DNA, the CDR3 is TGTGCCAGCAGCGCCAAGGTGGGCCTAAACTCCTACAATGAGCAGTTCTTC.

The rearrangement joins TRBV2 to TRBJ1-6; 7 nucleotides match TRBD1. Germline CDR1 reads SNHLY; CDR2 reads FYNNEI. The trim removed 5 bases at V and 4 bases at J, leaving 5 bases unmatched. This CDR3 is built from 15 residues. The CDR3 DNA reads TGTGCCAGCAGTATGACAGGGACATATAATTCACCCCTCCACTTT. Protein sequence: CASSMTGTYNSPLHF.

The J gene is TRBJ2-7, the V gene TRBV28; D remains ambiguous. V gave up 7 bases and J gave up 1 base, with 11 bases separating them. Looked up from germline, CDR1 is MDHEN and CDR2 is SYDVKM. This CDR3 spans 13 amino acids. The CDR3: CASTPGGSYEQYF. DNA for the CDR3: TGTGCCAGCACCCCCGGCGGATCCTACGAGCAGTACTTC.

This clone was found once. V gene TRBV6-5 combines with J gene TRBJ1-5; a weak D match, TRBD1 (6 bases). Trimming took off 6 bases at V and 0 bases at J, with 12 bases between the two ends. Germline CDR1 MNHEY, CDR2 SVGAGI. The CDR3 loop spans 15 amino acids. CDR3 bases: TGTGCCAGCAGACAACAGGGCAATAGCAATCAGCCCCAGCATTTT. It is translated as CASRQQGNSNQPQHF.

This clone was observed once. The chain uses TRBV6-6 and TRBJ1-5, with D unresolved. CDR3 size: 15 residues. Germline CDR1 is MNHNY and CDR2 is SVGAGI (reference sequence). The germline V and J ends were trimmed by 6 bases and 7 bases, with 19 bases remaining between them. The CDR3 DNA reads TGTGCCAGCAGCCCCCGTGGGAGGGTGGAGCAGCCCCAGCATTTT. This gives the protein CASSPRGRVEQPQHF.

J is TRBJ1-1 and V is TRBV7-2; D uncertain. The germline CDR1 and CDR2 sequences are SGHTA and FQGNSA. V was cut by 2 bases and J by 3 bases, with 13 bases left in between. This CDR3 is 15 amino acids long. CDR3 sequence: CASSLLVRAYTEAFF. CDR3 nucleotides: TGTGCCAGCAGCTTATTGGTGCGGGCCTACACTGAAGCTTTCTTT. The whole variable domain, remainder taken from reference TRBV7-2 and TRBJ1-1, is GAGVSQSPSNKVTEKGKDVELRCDPISGHTALYWYRQSLGQGLEFLIYFQGNSAPDKSGLPSDRFSAERTGGSVSTLTIQRTQQEDSAVYLCASSLLVRAYTEAFFGQGTRLTVV.

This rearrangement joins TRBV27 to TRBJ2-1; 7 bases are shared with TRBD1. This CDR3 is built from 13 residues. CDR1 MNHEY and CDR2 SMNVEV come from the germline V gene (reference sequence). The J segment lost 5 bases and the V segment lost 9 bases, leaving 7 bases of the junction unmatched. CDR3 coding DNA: TGTGCCAGGTTCCTGACAGGGAACAATGAGCAGTTCTTC. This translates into CARFLTGNNEQFF.

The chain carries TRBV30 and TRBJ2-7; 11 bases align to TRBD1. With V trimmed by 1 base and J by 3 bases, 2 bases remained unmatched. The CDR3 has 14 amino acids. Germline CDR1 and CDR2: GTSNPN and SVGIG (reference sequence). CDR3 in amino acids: CAWSADRGRYEQYF. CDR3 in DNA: TGTGCCTGGAGTGCGGACAGGGGGCGCTACGAGCAGTACTTC.

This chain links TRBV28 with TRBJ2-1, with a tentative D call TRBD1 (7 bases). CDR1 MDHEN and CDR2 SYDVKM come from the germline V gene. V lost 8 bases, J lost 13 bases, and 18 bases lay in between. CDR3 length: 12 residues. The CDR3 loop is CASQSRGATQFF. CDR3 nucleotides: TGTGCCAGCCAGAGCAGGGGGGCCACCCAGTTCTTC.

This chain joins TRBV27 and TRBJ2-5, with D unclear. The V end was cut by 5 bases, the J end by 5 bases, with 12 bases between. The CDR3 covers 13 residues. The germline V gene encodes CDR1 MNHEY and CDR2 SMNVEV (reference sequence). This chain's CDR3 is CASSPQSAETQYF. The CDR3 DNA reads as TGTGCCAGCAGTCCCCAGTCAGCGGAGACCCAGTACTTC.

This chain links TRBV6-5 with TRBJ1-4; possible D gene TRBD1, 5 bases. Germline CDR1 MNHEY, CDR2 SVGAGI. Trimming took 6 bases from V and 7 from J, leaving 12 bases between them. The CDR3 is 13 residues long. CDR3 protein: CASRRGAGEKLFF. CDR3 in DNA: TGTGCCAGCAGGAGAGGGGCCGGTGAAAAACTGTTTTTT.

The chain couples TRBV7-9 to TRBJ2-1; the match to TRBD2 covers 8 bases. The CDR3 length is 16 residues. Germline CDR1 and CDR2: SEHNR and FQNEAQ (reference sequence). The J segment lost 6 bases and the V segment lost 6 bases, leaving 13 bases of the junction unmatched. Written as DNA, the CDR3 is TGTGCCAGCAGGTCTCAAACTAGCGGCCGCTCCAATGAGCAGTTCTTC. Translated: CASRSQTSGRSNEQFF.

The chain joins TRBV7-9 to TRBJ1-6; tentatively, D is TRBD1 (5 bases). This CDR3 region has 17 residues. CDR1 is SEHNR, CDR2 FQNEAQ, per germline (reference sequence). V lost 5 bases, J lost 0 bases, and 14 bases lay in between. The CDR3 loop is CASSNPGGGSYNSPLHF. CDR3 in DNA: TGTGCCAGCAGCAACCCCGGGGGGGGCTCCTATAATTCACCCCTCCACTTT.

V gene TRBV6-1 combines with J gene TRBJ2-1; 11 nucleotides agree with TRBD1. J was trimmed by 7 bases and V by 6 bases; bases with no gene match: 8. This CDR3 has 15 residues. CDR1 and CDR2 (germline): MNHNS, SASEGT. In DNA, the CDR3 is TGTGCCAGCAGGGCTGGACAGGGGGCAAGGAATGAGCAGTTCTTC. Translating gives CASRAGQGARNEQFF.

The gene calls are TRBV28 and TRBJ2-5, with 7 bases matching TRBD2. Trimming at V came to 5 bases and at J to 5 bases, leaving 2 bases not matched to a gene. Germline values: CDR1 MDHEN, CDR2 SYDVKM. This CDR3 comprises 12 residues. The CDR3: CASSTSEETQYF. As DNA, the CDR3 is TGTGCCAGCAGTACTAGCGAGGAGACCCAGTACTTC.

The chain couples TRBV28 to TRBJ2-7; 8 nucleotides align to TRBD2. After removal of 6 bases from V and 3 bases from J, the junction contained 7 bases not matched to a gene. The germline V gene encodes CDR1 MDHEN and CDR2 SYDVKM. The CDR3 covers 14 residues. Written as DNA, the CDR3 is TGTGCCAGCAGCAGACTAGCGTTGATCTACGAGCAGTACTTC. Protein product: CASSRLALIYEQYF.

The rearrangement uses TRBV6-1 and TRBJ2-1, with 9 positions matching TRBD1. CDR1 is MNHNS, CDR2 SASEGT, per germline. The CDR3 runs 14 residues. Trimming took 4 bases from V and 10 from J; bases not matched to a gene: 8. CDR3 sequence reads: CASSGWTGAGEQFF. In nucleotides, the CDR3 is TGTGCCAGCAGTGGGTGGACAGGGGCAGGGGAGCAGTTCTTC.

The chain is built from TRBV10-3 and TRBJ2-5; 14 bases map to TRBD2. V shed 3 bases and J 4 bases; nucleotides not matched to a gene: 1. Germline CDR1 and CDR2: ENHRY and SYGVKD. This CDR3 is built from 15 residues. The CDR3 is CAISDGTSGGETQYF. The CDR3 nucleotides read TGTGCCATCAGTGACGGGACTAGCGGGGGAGAGACCCAGTACTTC.

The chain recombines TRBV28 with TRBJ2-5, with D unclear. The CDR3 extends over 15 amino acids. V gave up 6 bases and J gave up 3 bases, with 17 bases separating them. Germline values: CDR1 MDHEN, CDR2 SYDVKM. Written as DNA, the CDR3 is TGTGCCAGCAGCTTAGACACATTCAAGGAAGAGACCCAGTACTTC. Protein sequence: CASSLDTFKEETQYF.

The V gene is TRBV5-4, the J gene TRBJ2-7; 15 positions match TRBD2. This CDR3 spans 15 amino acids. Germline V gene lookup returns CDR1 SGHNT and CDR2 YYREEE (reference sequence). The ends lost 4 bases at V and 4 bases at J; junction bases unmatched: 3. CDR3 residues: CASSQGTSGRYEQYF. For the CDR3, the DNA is TGTGCCAGCAGCCAGGGGACTAGCGGGAGGTACGAGCAGTACTTC.

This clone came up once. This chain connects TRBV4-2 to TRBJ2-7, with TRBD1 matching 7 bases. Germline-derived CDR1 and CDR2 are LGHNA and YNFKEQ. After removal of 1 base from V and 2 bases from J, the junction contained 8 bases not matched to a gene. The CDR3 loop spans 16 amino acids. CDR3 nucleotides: TGTGCCAGCAGCCAAGGGGCCATAGGGGGCCCCTACGAGCAGTACTTC. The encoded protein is CASSQGAIGGPYEQYF.

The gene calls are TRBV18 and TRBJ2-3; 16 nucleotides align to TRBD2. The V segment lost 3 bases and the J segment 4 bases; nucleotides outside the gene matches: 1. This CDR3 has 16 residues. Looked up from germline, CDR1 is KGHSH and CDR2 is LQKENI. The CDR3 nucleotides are TGTGCCAGCTCACCGGGACTAGCGGGAGGGCCAGATACGCAGTATTTT. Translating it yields CASSPGLAGGPDTQYF.

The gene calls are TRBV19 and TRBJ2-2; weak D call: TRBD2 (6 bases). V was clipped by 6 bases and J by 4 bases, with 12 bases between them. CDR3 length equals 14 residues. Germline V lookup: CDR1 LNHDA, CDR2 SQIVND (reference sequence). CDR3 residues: CASRTSLGTGELFF. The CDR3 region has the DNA TGTGCCAGTAGAACTAGCCTCGGCACCGGGGAGCTGTTTTTT.

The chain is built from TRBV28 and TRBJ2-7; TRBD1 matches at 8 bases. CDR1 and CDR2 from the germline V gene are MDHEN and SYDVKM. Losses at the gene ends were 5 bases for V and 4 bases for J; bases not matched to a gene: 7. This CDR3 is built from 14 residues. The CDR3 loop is CASSPRQGRYEQYF. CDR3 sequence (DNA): TGTGCCAGCAGTCCCCGACAGGGGAGGTACGAGCAGTACTTC.

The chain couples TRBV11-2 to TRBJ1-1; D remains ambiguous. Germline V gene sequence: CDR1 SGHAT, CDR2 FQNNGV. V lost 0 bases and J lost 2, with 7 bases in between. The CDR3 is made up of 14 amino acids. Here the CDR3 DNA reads TGTGCCAGCAGCTTAGAAAACGGAAACACTGAAGCTTTCTTT. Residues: CASSLENGNTEAFF.